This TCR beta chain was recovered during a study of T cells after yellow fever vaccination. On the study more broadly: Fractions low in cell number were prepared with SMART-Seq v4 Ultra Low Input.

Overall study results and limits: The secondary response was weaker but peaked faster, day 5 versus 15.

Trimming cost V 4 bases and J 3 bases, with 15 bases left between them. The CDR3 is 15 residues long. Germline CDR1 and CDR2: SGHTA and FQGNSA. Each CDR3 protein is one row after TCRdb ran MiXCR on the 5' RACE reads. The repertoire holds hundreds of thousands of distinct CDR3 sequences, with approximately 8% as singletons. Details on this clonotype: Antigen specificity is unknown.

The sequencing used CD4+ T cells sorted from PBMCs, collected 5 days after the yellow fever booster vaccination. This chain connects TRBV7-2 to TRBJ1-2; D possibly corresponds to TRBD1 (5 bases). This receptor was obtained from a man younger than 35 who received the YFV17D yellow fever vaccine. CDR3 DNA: TGTGCCAGCAGCTCCAGAGTGGGCAGGGACTATGGCTACACCTTC. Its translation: CASSSRVGRDYGYTF.